This T cell receptor beta chain comes out of a study of T cells in tumors after PD-1 blockade. Overall study: Each patient got pembrolizumab 200 mg every 3 weeks or cemiplimab 350 mg every 2 weeks. Daily vismodegib 150 mg continued in a subset of anti-PD-1-treated patients.

The V and J ends lost 5 bases and 3 bases, in that order; junction bases with no gene match: 9. CDR3 length: 15 residues. Looked up from germline, CDR1 is LNHNV and CDR2 is YYDKDF (reference sequence). On this clone itself: Its specificity is unknown.

This table comes from immunoSEQ multiplex PCR, and its TCRdb copy is limited to in-frame clones, with some not included. The data show roughly 60,000 clones, around 77% seen once. Notes on the study in general: Blood contained about 44% of the tumor's TCR clonotypes.

This clonotype was obtained from a human donor with basal cell carcinoma. The sample here was PBMCs, taken before anti-PD-1 treatment. The chain is built from TRBV15 and TRBJ2-5; 7 nucleotides agree with TRBD1. The CDR3 region has the DNA TGTGCCACCAGCTCCGCATGGGGACAGAAAGAGACCCAGTACTTC. Translation: CATSSAWGQKETQYF. Filled out from reference TRBV15 and TRBJ2-5, the complete variable domain reads DAMVIQNPRYQVTQFGKPVTLSCSQTLNHNVMYWYQQKSSQAPKLLFHYYDKDFNNEADTPDNFQSRRPNTSFCFLDIRSPGLGDTAMYLCATSSAWGQKETQYFGPGTRLLVL.